These 9 T cell receptor beta chains came from one sample sequenced in a study of blood T cells in healthy people across ages. PCR was performed a second time for about 7 to 12 cycles using a sample-barcoded 5' primer and a J-beta primer mix. MiXCR was run by TCRdb on the 5' RACE reads, yielding one entry per CDR3 protein. This table holds about 1.4 million distinct CDR3 sequences, around 59% found once. Sequencing was done on a sample of blood. These receptors were obtained from a young man in good health.

The V and J genes are TRBV25-1 and TRBJ2-2; 11 positions match TRBD1. The CDR3 loop spans 16 amino acids. With V trimmed by 6 bases and J by 7 bases, 10 bases remained unmatched. The germline CDR1 and CDR2 sequences are MGHDK and SYGVNS. For the CDR3, the DNA is TGTGCCAGCAGGGACAGGGGGCGCGGTAGAAACGGGGAGCTGTTTTTT. It yields the protein CASRDRGRGRNGELFF.

This clonotype was counted only a few times. V and J are TRBV6-1 and TRBJ2-1; 13 nucleotides align to TRBD2. This CDR3 has 18 amino acids. V lost 5 bases, J lost 0 bases, and 7 bases stayed unmatched. Germline V CDR1 and CDR2: MNHNS, SASEGT. The CDR3 region has the DNA TGTGCCAGCAGTCCCGGGACTAGCGGGACACTCTCCTACAATGAGCAGTTCTTC. It yields the protein CASSPGTSGTLSYNEQFF.

V gene TRBV7-9 combines with J gene TRBJ2-5, with D perhaps matching TRBD1 or TRBD2 (5 bases each). The CDR3 loop spans 15 amino acids. CDR1 is SEHNR, CDR2 FQNEAQ, per germline (reference sequence). The ends were cut back, 5 bases at V and 5 bases at J, with 18 bases in the middle. CDR3 amino acids: CASSPPELGTETQYF. The CDR3, as DNA: TGTGCCAGCAGCCCCCCGGAGTTAGGGACGGAGACCCAGTACTTC.

The chain carries TRBV4-1 and TRBJ2-3; TRBD2 aligns across 10 bases. Unmatched junction bases numbered 8, after V lost 1 base and J lost 4 bases. CDR1 is MGHRA and CDR2 is YSYEKL in the germline V gene. The CDR3 runs to 17 residues. The CDR3 sequence is CASSQVLASGSADTQYF. The CDR3 DNA reads TGCGCCAGCAGCCAAGTTTTGGCTAGCGGGAGCGCAGATACGCAGTATTTT.

This clonotype was picked up a small number of times. CDR3 amino acids: CASSLAGALNTEAFF. CDR3 nucleotide sequence: TGTGCCAGCAGTTTAGCGGGGGCTCTGAACACTGAAGCTTTCTTT. The J gene is TRBJ1-1, the V gene TRBV12-3 or TRBV12-4, with D possibly matching TRBD1 (6 bases). The V gene lost 0 bases and the J gene lost 0 bases, with 8 bases spanning the gap. CDR3 length: 15 residues.

The gene calls are TRBV6-6 and TRBJ2-7; 8 nucleotides line up with TRBD2. This CDR3 is built from 14 residues. With V trimmed by 8 bases and J by 3 bases, 9 bases remained unmatched. Germline V gene data show CDR1 as MNHNY and CDR2 as SVGAGI (reference sequence). The CDR3 region has the DNA TGTGCCAGCTTCCCTAGACTAGCGAACTACGAGCAGTACTTC. Protein: CASFPRLANYEQYF.

The chain uses TRBV28 and TRBJ2-3, with 8 bases matching TRBD2. The J segment lost 5 bases and the V segment lost 5 bases, leaving 9 bases of the junction unmatched. Germline CDR1 reads MDHEN; CDR2 reads SYDVKM. This CDR3 region has 15 residues. CDR3 nucleotide sequence: TGTGCCAGCAGTCCCGTCGGGGGGGTTCGAGATACGCAGTATTTT. It yields the protein CASSPVGGVRDTQYF.

The V call is TRBV12-3 or TRBV12-4, the J call TRBJ2-7, with 10 bases fitting TRBD2. The J segment lost 2 bases and the V segment lost 3 bases, leaving 16 bases of the junction unmatched. The CDR3 is 19 amino acids. CDR3 bases: TGTGCCAGCAGTTTGCAGTTGGTGGCTAGCGGGGGCCCCCCCTACGAGCAGTACTTC. It encodes CASSLQLVASGGPPYEQYF.

The V and J genes are TRBV6-1 and TRBJ1-2; D perhaps matches TRBD1 (6 bases). The CDR3 has 16 residues. Germline CDR1 MNHNS, CDR2 SASEGT. Trimming stripped 0 bases from V and 4 bases from J, with 15 bases between. CDR3 in DNA: TGTGCCAGCAGTGAAGCGCGGCAGGGGAACGGCTATGGCTACACCTTC. Amino acid sequence: CASSEARQGNGYGYTF.